Following are 11 T cell receptor beta chains from one sample sequenced in a study of T cells expressing NK-cell markers. TCRdb reanalyzed the 5' RACE reads and collapses them to one entry per CDR3 protein, without DNA. The table for this sample gives 550,000 or so distinct CDR3 sequences. Sequenced sample: blood T cells: a sorted CD56 or NKG2C T cell subset, CD4+ or CD8+ T cells, or bulk PBMC T cells (not recorded which). Source of these receptors: a man between 18 and 29 years old in good health.

The V gene is TRBV15, the J gene TRBJ2-7; the D call from TCRdb, TRBD1, cannot be confirmed without DNA. Germline V gives CDR1 LNHNV, CDR2 YYDKDF (reference sequence). The CDR3 is made up of 14 amino acids. The CDR3 reads CATSREDRGYEQYF.

The chain combines TRBV5-1 with TRBJ2-4; TCRdb indicates TRBD1, and absent DNA this call remains unverified. CDR3 size: 16 residues. The germline gives CDR1 SGHRS, CDR2 YFSETQ. The chain's CDR3 is CASSYGTGMAKNIQYF.

The chain carries TRBV6-1 and TRBJ2-7; TCRdb's D gene call, TRBD1, goes unchecked for lack of DNA. Germline assignment: CDR1 MNHNS and CDR2 SASEGT. The CDR3 length is 15 residues. This CDR3 reads CASKGTGVPTDEQYF.

This chain uses TRBV28 with TRBJ1-6; TCRdb names TRBD1, which stays unverified in the absence of DNA. From germline, CDR1 is MDHEN and CDR2 SYDVKM. CDR3 length: 12 residues. CDR3 sequence: CASRGAGSPLHF.

The chain uses TRBV6-5 and TRBJ2-1; TCRdb designates TRBD2, a call that cannot be tested without DNA. This CDR3 region has 16 residues. Germline loops: CDR1 MNHEY, CDR2 SVGAGI. The CDR3 protein is CASSYWWTSGCNEQFF.

The genes are TRBV2 and TRBJ2-1; the D gene TCRdb calls, TRBD1, cannot be checked with no DNA. The CDR3 contains 15 residues. Germline CDR1 SNHLY, CDR2 FYNNEI. The chain's CDR3 is CASSRGGYYGNEQFF.

V is TRBV20-1 and J is TRBJ2-1; as DNA is missing, the TRBD2 call by TCRdb cannot be tested. CDR1 is DFQATT and CDR2 is SNEGSKA in the germline V gene (reference sequence). The CDR3 length is 19 residues. CDR3 region: CSGLFRASIAGGPFGEQFF.

The genes are TRBV28 and TRBJ2-7; the D call of TRBD2 rests on TCRdb alone, since no DNA is present to check it. There are 17 residues in the CDR3. Germline CDR1 is MDHEN and CDR2 is SYDVKM. The CDR3 sequence is CASSRLAGGLNLYEQYF.

The rearrangement links TRBV10-3 to TRBJ1-5. The CDR3 consists of 13 residues. Germline loops: CDR1 ENHRY, CDR2 SYGVKD. The chain's CDR3 is CAISDSPNQPQHF.

The J gene is TRBJ2-2, the V gene TRBV7-2; without DNA, the TCRdb call of TRBD2 cannot be checked. This CDR3 spans 16 amino acids. CDR1 is SGHTA, CDR2 FQGNSA, per germline. CDR3: CASSPDIGTNTGELFF. The full variable domain, with the rest looked up from reference TRBV7-2 and TRBJ2-2, is GAGVSQSPSNKVTEKGKDVELRCDPISGHTALYWYRQSLGQGLEFLIYFQGNSAPDKSGLPSDRFSAERTGGSVSTLTIQRTQQEDSAVYLCASSPDIGTNTGELFFGEGSRLTVL.

This chain links TRBV12-3 or TRBV12-4 with TRBJ2-3; TCRdb proposes TRBD1, but this gene call is untestable without DNA. The CDR3 runs to 15 residues. CDR3 amino acids: CASRPRDRGSGAQYF.